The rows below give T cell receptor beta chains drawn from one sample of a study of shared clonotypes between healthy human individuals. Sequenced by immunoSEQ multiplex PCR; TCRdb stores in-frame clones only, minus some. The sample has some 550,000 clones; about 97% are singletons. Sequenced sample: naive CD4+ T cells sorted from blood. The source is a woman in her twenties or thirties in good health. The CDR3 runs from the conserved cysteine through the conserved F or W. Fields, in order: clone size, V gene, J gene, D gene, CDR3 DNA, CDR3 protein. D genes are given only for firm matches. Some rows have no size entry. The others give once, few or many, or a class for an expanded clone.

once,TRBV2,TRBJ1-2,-,TGTGCCAGCAACGTAGGCAACCCTAACTATGGCTACACCTTC,CASNVGNPNYGYTF
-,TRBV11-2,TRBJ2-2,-,TGTGCCAGCAGCTCAGGGGTGGGCACCGGGGAGCTGTTTTTT,CASSSGVGTGELFF
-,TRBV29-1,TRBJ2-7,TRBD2,TGCAGCGTGTCGGACGGACTAGCGGCTGAGTATGGCGAGCAGTACTTC,CSVSDGLAAEYGEQYF
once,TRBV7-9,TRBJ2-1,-,TGTGCCAGCAGCTTAGGGGATTACTCCTACAATGAGCAGTTCTTC,CASSLGDYSYNEQFF
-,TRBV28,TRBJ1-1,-,TGTGCCAGCAGCCGAATCCACTGGAACACTGAAGCTTTCTTT,CASSRIHWNTEAFF
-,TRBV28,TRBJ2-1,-,TGTGCCAGCAGTTTATACGCGGAGAGGTTCTTC,CASSLYAERFF
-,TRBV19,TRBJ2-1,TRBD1,TGTGCCAGTACCAGCAGTCCGGGACAGGGGTACAATGAGCAGTTCTTC,CASTSSPGQGYNEQFF
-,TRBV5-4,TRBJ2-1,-,TGTGCCAGCAGCCCAACAAGCGGTGAAAATGAGCAGTTCTTC,CASSPTSGENEQFF
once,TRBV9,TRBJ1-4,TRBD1,TGTGCCAGCAGCGCGGGGCCTCAGGGGGCATCAACTAATGAAAAACTGTTTTTT,CASSAGPQGASTNEKLFF
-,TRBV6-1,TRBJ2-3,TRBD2,TGTGCCAGCAGTGAAAGTCTAGCGGGACCCGAGCAAACGCAGTATTTT,CASSESLAGPEQTQYF
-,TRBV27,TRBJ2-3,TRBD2,TGTGCCAGCAGTGGTAACCCCGGGACTAGCGGGAGGAGGGGAAATACGCAGTATTTT,CASSGNPGTSGRRGNTQYF
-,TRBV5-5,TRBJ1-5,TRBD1,TGTGCCAGCAGCGTAACAGGGGCCTACTATCAGCCCCAGCATTTT,CASSVTGAYYQPQHF
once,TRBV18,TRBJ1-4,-,TGTGCCAGCTCCACGCGAGGACAAGCTGCAACTAATGAAAAACTGTTTTTT,CASSTRGQAATNEKLFF
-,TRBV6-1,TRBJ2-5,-,TGTGCCAGCTACAACAGGGTGAAGACCCAGTACTTC,CASYNRVKTQYF
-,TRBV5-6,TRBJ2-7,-,TGTGCCAGCAGCTCCCGACAGGCCCTCTCCCACGAGCAGTACTTC,CASSSRQALSHEQYF
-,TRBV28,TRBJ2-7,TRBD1,TGTGCCAGCATTAGGGGGACAGGTGCCTACGAGCAGTACTTC,CASIRGTGAYEQYF
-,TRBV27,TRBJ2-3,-,TGTGCCAGCAGTTTACGGGGGCGCTTGGCCGCAGATACGCAGTATTTT,CASSLRGRLAADTQYF
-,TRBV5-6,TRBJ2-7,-,TGTGCCAGCAGCTTGGCCGCGGGACCCCCCTACGAGCAGTACTTC,CASSLAAGPPYEQYF
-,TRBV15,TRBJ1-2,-,TGTGCCACCAGCAGAGATCGGACGGGGGGCTACACCTTC,CATSRDRTGGYTF
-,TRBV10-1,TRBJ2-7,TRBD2,TGCGCCAGCAGTGAATCGGGACTAGCGGGCTACGAGCAGTACTTC,CASSESGLAGYEQYF
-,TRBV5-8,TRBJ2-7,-,TGTGCCAGCAGCTTTTTCGTAGGTGTCACATCCTACGAGCAGTACTTC,CASSFFVGVTSYEQYF
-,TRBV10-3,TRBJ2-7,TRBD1,TGTGCCATCAGAGAAGGACAGGGGGCGGGCGAGCAGTACTTC,CAIREGQGAGEQYF
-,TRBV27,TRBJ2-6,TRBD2,TGTGCCAGCAGTGCGCGACTAGCAGCCCTCTCTGGGGCCAACGTCCTGACTTTC,CASSARLAALSGANVLTF
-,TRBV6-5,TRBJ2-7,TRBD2,TGTGCCAGCAGCGGGAGGGCCAGGTACGAGCAGTACTTC,CASSGRARYEQYF
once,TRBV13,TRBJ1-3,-,TGTGCCAGCAGCTTCGACAGAAGCTCTGGAAACACCATATATTTT,CASSFDRSSGNTIYF
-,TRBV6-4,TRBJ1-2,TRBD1,TGTGCCAGCAGCGCCGGGACAGACAACTATGGCTACACCTTC,CASSAGTDNYGYTF
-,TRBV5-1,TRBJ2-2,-,TGCGCCAGCAGCTTCAACAGGGCGAAAACCGGGGAGCTGTTTTTT,CASSFNRAKTGELFF
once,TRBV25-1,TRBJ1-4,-,TGTGCCAGCAGCTATAGGACCCGGGATGAAAAACTGTTTTTT,CASSYRTRDEKLFF
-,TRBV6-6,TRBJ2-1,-,TGTGCCAGCAGTTCGGCAAGGAATGAGCAGTTCTTC,CASSSARNEQFF
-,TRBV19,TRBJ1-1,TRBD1,TGTGCCAGTAGTATGACTTGGGACAGGGGCGTCCCTGAAGCTTTCTTT,CASSMTWDRGVPEAFF
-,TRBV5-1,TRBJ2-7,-,TGCGCCAGCAGCCTACAGGGTTACGAGCAGTACTTC,CASSLQGYEQYF
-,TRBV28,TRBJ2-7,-,TGTGCCAGCAGTTTCGTAGCGATGTCCTACGAGCAGTACTTC,CASSFVAMSYEQYF
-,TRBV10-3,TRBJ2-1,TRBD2,TGTGCCTCGACTAGCGGCAATTACAATGAGCAGTTCTTC,CASTSGNYNEQFF
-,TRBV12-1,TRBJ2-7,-,TGTGCCAGCAGCTTTGCCCAAGCACAGGCGGGGAAATCCTACGAGCAGTACTTC,CASSFAQAQAGKSYEQYF
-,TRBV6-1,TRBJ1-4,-,TGTGCCAGCAGTGAACAGGGTGGTGATGAAAAACTGTTTTTT,CASSEQGGDEKLFF
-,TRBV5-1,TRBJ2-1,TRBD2,TGCGCCAGCAGCTTGAGCGGGACTGGGAGATTCGAGCAGTTCTTC,CASSLSGTGRFEQFF
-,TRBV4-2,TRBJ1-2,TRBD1,TGTGCCAGCAGCAAAATCGGGACAGGGGAGCAAGGCTACACCTTC,CASSKIGTGEQGYTF
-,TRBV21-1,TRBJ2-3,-,TGTGCCAGCAGCAAAGTCGGCCCGTGGGGGGATACGCAGTATTTT,CASSKVGPWGDTQYF
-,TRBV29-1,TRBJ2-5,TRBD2,TGCAGCGTTGCCCAGCGGGAGCAAGAGACCCAGTACTTC,CSVAQREQETQYF
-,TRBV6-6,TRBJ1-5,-,TGTGCCATCAGTGAGTCAAAGGCAGGGCCCCAGCATTTT,CAISESKAGPQHF
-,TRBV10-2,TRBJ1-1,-,TGCGCCAGCAGCCCGGGACATTCAACAAACACTGAAGCTTTCTTT,CASSPGHSTNTEAFF
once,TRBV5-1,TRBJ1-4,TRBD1,TGCGCCAGCAGCTTGCAGGGGGGAGATGAAAAACTGTTTTTT,CASSLQGGDEKLFF
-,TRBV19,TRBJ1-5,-,TGTGCCAGTAGTATCCCACAGGGCGATCAGCCCCAGCATTTT,CASSIPQGDQPQHF
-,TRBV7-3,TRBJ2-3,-,TGTGCCAGCAGTGAGACTCGTACAGATACGCAGTATTTT,CASSETRTDTQYF
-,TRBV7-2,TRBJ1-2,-,TGTGCCAGCAGCTTAGGACTAAGCGGGACTAACTATGGCTACACCTTC,CASSLGLSGTNYGYTF
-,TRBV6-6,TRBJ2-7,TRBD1,TGTGCCAGCGGGGGACAGGCGTCCTACGAGCAGTACTTC,CASGGQASYEQYF
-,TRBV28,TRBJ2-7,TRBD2,TGTGCCAGCAGTTTATGGTTCCGGCGGGAGGGCGGCGAGCAGTACTTC,CASSLWFRREGGEQYF
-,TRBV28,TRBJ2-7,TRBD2,TGTGCCAGCAGTCCACACAGGGGTCGACTAGCGGGGGGCTACGAGCAGTACTTC,CASSPHRGRLAGGYEQYF
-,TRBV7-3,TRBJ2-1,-,TGTGCCAGCAGCTTCGCGGGGACGGTAACCTACAATGAGCAGTTCTTC,CASSFAGTVTYNEQFF
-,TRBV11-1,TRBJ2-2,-,TGTGCCAGCAGCTTGCGGGAAAACCCAAACACCGGGGAGCTGTTTTTT,CASSLRENPNTGELFF
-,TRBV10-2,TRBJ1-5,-,TGCGCCAGCAGCCCACTACCCGTGACAGGTAGCAATCAGCCCCAGCATTTT,CASSPLPVTGSNQPQHF
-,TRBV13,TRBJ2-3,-,TGTGCCAGCAGAGTCCGGGAACTAACCCTCACAGATACGCAGTATTTT,CASRVRELTLTDTQYF
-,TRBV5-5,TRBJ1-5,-,TGTGCCAGCAGCTTGGTAGGGTTCGGCAATCAGCCCCAGCATTTT,CASSLVGFGNQPQHF
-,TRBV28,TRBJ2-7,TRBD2,TGTGCCAGCAGACTAGCGGGTCCCTACGAGCAGTACTTC,CASRLAGPYEQYF
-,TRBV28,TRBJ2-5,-,TGTGCCAGCAGTTTGGCTACAGGGTATAGCCAAGAGACCCAGTACTTC,CASSLATGYSQETQYF
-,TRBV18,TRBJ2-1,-,TGTGCCAGCTCGCTGATAGAGGGGGATGAGCAGTTCTTC,CASSLIEGDEQFF
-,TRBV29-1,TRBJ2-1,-,TGCAGTGCATTGGTGTACCCCGTCTCCTACAATGAGCAGTTCTTC,CSALVYPVSYNEQFF
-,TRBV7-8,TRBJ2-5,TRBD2,TGTGCCAGCAGCTTAGGAACGGGTAGCGGGAGACGAGAGACCCAGTACTTC,CASSLGTGSGRRETQYF
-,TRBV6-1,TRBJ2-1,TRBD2,TGTGCCAGCTTTGTAGCGGGAGTGCCATACAATGAGCAGTTCTTC,CASFVAGVPYNEQFF